This section outlines one T cell receptor beta chain sequence together with its context. The CDR3 is 14 residues long. Trimming cost V 6 bases and J 0 bases, with 8 bases left between them. Germline values: CDR1 SEHNR, CDR2 FQNEAQ (reference sequence). The data were taken from a study of blood T cell repertoires in COVID-19. Per the original data handling: Reference gene primers were amplified, and this amplification served to estimate nucleated cell counts. Clones were sequenced by immunoSEQ multiplex PCR, and TCRdb holds only the in-frame ones, with some missing. The V and J calls and clone size come from that table; D and trimming were worked out from the DNA. In the table there are 70,000 or so clones, 80% to 90% of which are singletons.

The sample taken for sequencing was peripheral blood. The clonotype was recovered from a man aged 55-75 years with acute or convalescent COVID-19. The gene calls are TRBV7-9 and TRBJ1-4; D not certain. DNA of the CDR3: TGTGCCAGCAGATCGGGGACAACTAATGAAAAACTGTTTTTT. Translating gives CASRSGTTNEKLFF.